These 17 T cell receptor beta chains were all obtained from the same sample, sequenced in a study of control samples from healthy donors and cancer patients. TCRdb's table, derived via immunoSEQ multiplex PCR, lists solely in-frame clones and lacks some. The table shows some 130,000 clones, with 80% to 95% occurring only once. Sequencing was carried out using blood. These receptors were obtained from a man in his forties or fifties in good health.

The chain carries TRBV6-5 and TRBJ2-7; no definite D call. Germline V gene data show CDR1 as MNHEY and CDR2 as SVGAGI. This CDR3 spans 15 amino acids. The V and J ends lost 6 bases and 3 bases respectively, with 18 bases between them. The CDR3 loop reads CASRELVASFYEQYF. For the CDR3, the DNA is TGTGCCAGCAGAGAGCTAGTTGCATCCTTCTACGAGCAGTACTTC.

The CDR3 DNA reads TGTGCCAGCAGCGTAGGATGGAACCACTACAATGAGCAGTTCTTC. As protein: CASSVGWNHYNEQFF. The chain couples TRBV9 to TRBJ2-1, with D hard to call. Trimming took off 0 bases at V and 3 bases at J, with 10 bases between the two ends. CDR1 SGDLS and CDR2 YYNGEE come from the germline V gene. The CDR3 length is 15 residues.

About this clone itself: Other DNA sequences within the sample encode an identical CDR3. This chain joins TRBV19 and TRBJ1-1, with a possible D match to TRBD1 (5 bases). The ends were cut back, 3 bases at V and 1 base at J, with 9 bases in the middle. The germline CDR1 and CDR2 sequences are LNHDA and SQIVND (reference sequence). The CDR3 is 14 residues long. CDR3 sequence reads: CASSIGGGNTEAFF. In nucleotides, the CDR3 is TGTGCCAGTAGTATTGGGGGGGGGAACACTGAAGCTTTCTTT.

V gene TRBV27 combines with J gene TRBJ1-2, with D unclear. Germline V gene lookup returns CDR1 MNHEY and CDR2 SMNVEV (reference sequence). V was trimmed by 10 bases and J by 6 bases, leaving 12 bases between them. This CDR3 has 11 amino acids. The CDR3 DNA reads TGTGCCACCATAACCGTGGATGGCTACACCTTC. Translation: CATITVDGYTF.

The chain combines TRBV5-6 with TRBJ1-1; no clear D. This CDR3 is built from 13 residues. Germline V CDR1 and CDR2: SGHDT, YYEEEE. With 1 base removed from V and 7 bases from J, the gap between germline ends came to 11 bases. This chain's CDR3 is CASSLPGDHEAFF. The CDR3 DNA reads TGTGCCAGCAGCTTGCCCGGGGATCATGAAGCTTTCTTT. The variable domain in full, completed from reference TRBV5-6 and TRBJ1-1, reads DAGVTQSPTHLIKTRGQQVTLRCSPKSGHDTVSWYQQALGQGPQFIFQYYEEEERQRGNFPDRFSGHQFPNYSSELNVNALLLGDSALYLCASSLPGDHEAFFGQGTRLTVV.

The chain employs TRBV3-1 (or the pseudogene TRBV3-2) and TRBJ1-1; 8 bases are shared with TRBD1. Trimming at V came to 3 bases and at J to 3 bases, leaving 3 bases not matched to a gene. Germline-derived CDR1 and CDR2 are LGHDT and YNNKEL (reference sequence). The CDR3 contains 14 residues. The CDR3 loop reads CASSHKTGDTEAFF. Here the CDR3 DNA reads TGTGCCAGCAGCCACAAGACAGGGGACACTGAAGCTTTCTTT.

The CDR3 DNA sequence: TGCAGCGCTGGAAACGCGGGCAGTAGCTCCTACGAGCAGTACTTC. It translates to CSAGNAGSSSYEQYF. The chain couples TRBV29-1 to TRBJ2-7; a weak D match, TRBD2 (5 bases). With 7 bases removed from V and 0 bases from J, the gap between germline ends came to 19 bases. CDR1 and CDR2 from the germline V gene are SQVTM and ANQGSEA. The CDR3 extends over 15 amino acids.

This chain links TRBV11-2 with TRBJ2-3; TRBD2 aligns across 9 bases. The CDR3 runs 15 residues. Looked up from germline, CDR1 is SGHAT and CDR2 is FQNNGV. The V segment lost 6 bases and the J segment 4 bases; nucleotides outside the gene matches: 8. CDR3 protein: CASRRRGTSSDTQYF. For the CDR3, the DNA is TGTGCCAGCAGGAGAAGGGGGACTAGCTCAGATACGCAGTATTTT.

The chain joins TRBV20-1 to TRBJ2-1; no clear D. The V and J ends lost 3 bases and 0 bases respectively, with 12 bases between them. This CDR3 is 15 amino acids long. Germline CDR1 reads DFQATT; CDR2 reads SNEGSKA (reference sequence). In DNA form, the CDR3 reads TGCAGTGCTAGTAAGGGCCCGAGCTCCTACAATGAGCAGTTCTTC. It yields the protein CSASKGPSSYNEQFF.

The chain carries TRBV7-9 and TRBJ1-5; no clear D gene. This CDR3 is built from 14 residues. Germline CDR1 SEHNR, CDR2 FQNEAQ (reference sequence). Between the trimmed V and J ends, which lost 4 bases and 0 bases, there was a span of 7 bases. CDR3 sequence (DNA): TGTGCCAGCAGCTCGTGGAATAGCAATCAGCCCCAGCATTTT. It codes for CASSSWNSNQPQHF.

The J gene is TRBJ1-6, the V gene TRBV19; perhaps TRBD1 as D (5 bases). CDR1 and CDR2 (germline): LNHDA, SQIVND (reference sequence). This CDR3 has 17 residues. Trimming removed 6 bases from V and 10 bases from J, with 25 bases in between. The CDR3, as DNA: TGTGCCAGTAGCCAATGGTTTGCTGGGGGGAGATGGTCACCCCTCCACTTT. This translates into CASSQWFAGGRWSPLHF.

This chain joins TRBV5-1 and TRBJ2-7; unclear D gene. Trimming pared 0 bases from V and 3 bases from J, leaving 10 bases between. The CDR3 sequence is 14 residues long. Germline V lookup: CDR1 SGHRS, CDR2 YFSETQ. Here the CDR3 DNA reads TGCGCCAGCAGCTTGGAAGGATATTACTACGAGCAGTACTTC. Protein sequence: CASSLEGYYYEQYF.

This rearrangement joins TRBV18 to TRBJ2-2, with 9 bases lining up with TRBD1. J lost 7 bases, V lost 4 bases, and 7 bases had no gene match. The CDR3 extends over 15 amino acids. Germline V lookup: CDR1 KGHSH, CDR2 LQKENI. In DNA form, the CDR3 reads TGTGCCAGCTCACTACAGGGGGCGCTCAACGGGGAGCTGTTTTTT. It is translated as CASSLQGALNGELFF.

The CDR3 reads CASSLTRGDTIYF. The CDR3 DNA reads as TGTGCCAGCAGCTTAACCAGGGGGGACACCATATATTTT. V gene TRBV7-3 combines with J gene TRBJ1-3; 7 nucleotides agree with TRBD1. The V segment lost 0 bases and the J segment 8 bases; nucleotides outside the gene matches: 1. This CDR3 has 13 residues. Germline V lookup: CDR1 SGHTA, CDR2 FQGTGA.

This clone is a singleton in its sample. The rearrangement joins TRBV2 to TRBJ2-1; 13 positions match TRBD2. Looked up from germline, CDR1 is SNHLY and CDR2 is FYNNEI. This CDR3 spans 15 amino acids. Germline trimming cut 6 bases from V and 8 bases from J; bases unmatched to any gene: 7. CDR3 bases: TGTGCCAGCAGCCCAACTAGCGGGGGGGGTGATGAGCAGTTCTTC. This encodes CASSPTSGGGDEQFF.

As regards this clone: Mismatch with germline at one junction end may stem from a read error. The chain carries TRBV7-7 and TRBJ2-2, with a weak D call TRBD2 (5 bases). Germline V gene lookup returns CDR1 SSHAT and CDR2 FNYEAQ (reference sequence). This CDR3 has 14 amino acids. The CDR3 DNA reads TGTGCTAGCAGCAAACAGCGGACTACCGGGGAGCTGTTTTTT. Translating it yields CASSKQRTTGELFF.

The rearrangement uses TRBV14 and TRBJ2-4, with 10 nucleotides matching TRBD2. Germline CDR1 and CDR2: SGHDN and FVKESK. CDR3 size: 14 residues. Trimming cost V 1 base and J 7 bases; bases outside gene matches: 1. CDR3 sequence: CASSQGAGGNIQYF. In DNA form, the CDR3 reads TGTGCCAGCAGCCAAGGAGCGGGGGGGAACATTCAGTACTTC.